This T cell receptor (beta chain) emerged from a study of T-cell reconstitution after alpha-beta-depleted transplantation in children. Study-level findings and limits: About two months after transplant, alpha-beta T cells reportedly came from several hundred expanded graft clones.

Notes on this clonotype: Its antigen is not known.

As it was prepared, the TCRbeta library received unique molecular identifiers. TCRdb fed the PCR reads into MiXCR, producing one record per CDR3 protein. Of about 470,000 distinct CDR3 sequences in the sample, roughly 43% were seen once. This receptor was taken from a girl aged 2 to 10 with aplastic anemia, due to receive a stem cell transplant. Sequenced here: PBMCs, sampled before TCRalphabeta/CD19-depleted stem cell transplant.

In DNA, the CDR3 is TGCGCCAGCAGTCTTCGACAGGGTCTCCAAGAGACCCAGTACTTC. Its protein is CASSLRQGLQETQYF. The V and J genes are TRBV5-1 and TRBJ2-5, with 7 bases aligning to TRBD1. The CDR3 runs to 15 residues. Germline CDR1 SGHRS, CDR2 YFSETQ. Germline trimming cut 5 bases from V and 1 base from J; bases unmatched to any gene: 8.